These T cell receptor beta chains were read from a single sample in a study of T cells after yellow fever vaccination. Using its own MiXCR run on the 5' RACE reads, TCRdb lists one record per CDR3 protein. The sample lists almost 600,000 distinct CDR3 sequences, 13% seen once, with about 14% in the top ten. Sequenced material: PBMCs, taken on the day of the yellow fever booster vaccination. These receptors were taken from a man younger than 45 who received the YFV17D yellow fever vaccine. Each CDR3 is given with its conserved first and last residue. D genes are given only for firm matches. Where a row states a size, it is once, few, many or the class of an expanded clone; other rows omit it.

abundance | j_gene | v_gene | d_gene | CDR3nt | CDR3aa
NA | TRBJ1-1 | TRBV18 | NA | TGTGCCAGCTCACCACCTACAGGCCTGAACACTGAAGCTTTCTTT | CASSPPTGLNTEAFF
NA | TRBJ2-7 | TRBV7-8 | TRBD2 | TGTGCCAGCAGCTCGCTAGCGGATTTCTACGAGCAGTACTTC | CASSSLADFYEQYF
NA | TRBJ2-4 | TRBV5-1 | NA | TGCGCCAGCAGCTCAACAGCAGAGACAAACATTCAGTACTTC | CASSSTAETNIQYF
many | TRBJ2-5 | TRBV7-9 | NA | TGTGCCAGCAGCTTAGGCGTCGGAGAGACCCAGTACTTC | CASSLGVGETQYF
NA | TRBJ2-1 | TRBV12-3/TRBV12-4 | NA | TGTGCCAGCAGTTTACGGGTTGACAGACCCTACAATGAGCAGTTCTTC | CASSLRVDRPYNEQFF
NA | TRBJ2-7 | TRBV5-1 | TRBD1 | TGCGCCAGCAGCACGACAGGGAGCTCCTACGAGCAGTACTTC | CASSTTGSSYEQYF
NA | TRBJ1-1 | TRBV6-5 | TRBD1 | TGTGCCAGCAGTTTTCAGGGGGCGAGTACTGAAGCTTTCTTT | CASSFQGASTEAFF
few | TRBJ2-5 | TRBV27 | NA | TGTGCCAGCAGCAACACCGTAGGTGGGGAGACCCAGTACTTC | CASSNTVGGETQYF
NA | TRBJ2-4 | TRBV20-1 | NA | TGCAGTGCTATGGAGGCCGGGAAGGCCAAAAACATTCAGTACTTC | CSAMEAGKAKNIQYF
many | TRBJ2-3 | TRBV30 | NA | TGTGCCTGGAATCGGGACCGCACAGATACGCAGTATTTT | CAWNRDRTDTQYF
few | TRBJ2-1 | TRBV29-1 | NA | TGCAGCGTTCGAGAAGGTAATGAGCAGTTCTTC | CSVREGNEQFF
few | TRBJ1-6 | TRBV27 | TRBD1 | TGTGCCAGCAGCGGGACAGGATATGGGGGGTTGCCCCTCCACTTT | CASSGTGYGGLPLHF
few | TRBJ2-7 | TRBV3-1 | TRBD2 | TGTGCCAGCAGCCCGTCGGGGGGGGTTGTAAGGTACGAGCAGTACTTC | CASSPSGGVVRYEQYF
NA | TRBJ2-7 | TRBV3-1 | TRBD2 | TGTGCCAGCAGCCAAGGGCTAGCGGGAGCCACCTACGAGCAGTACTTC | CASSQGLAGATYEQYF
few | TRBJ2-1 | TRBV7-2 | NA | TGTGCCAGCAGCCCCCATTGGAGCCCCTACAATGAGCAGTTCTTC | CASSPHWSPYNEQFF
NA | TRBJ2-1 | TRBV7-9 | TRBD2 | TGTGCCAGCAGCCCACTAGGGCGGAGCGGGATATACAATGAGCAGTTCTTC | CASSPLGRSGIYNEQFF
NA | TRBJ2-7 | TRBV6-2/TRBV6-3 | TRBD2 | TGTGCCAGCACCCCTCCTAGCGGGAGCTACGAGCAGTACTTC | CASTPPSGSYEQYF
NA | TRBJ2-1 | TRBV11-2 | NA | TGTGCCACCAGATCTCCGGGGCCCAATGAGCAGTTCTTC | CATRSPGPNEQFF
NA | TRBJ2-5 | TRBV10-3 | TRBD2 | TGTGCCATCAGTGAGGGTGACTTTTCGGGAGGGCTGAGGGAGACCCAGTACTTC | CAISEGDFSGGLRETQYF
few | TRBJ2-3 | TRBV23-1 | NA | TGCGCCAGCTTTAGGGTGGGGAGTTTGAATACGCAGTATTTT | CASFRVGSLNTQYF
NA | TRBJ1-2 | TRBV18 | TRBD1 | TGTGCCAGCTCCCGGATTGGACAGGGGGCGAGTGGCTACACCTTC | CASSRIGQGASGYTF
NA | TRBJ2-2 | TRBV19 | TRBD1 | TGTGCCAGTAGCCCGACAGGGGGGAACACCGGGGAGCTGTTTTTT | CASSPTGGNTGELFF
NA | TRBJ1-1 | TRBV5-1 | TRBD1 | TGCGCCAGCAGCCCTACCGGGACAGGGTTGGTCCCTGAAGCTTTCTTT | CASSPTGTGLVPEAFF
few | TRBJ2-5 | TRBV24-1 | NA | TGTGCCACCAGTGAGGGGGGGACAGCCAAAGAGACCCAGTACTTC | CATSEGGTAKETQYF
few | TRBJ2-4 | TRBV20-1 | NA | TGCAGTGCTATAAGCCCCCGCCTAGCCAAAAACATTCAGTACTTC | CSAISPRLAKNIQYF
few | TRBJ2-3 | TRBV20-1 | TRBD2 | TGCAGTGCTAGAACTAGCGGGAGATGGTTAGATACGCAGTATTTT | CSARTSGRWLDTQYF
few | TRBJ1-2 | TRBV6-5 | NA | TGTGCCAGCAGTTACTCGACGCAGCTTTTTAACTATGGCTACACCTTC | CASSYSTQLFNYGYTF
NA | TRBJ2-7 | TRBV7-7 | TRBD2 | TGTGCTAGCAGCCCGTCTGGCGGGAGGGCCGGCGAGCAGTACTTC | CASSPSGGRAGEQYF
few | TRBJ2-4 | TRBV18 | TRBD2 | TGTGCCAGCTCACCAACCACTAGCGGGAGGGCCCTAGCCAAAAACATTCAGTACTTC | CASSPTTSGRALAKNIQYF
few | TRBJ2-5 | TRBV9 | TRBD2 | TGTGCCAGCAGGGACCCTAGCGGGAGCAGGATTATGGGAGAGACCCAGTACTTC | CASRDPSGSRIMGETQYF
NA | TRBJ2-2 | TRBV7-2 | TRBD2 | TGTGCCAGCAGCTTGACTAGCGGGAGGCCGAACACCGGGGAGCTGTTTTTT | CASSLTSGRPNTGELFF
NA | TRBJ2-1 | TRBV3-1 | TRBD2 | TGTGCCAGCAGCCCGATGCCAGCGGGAGTCCGATTGGAGCAGTTCTTC | CASSPMPAGVRLEQFF
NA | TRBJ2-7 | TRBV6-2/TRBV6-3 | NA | TGTGCCAGCAGTTCCCCTGCGTCTATCTCCTACGAGCAGTACTTC | CASSSPASISYEQYF
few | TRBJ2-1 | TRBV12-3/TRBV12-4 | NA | TGTGCCAGCGCAATCTCGGAGGTTAATGAGCAGTTCTTC | CASAISEVNEQFF
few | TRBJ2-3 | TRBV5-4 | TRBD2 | TGTGCCAGCAGCCACGCTAGCGGGGGGGACACAGATACGCAGTATTTT | CASSHASGGDTDTQYF
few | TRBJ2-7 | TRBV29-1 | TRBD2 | TGCAGCGTTCGAACGGGAGCGGGGTACGAGCAGTACTTC | CSVRTGAGYEQYF
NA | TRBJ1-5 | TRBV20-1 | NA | TGCAGTGCTAGAGGGAGGAGAGGAAGCAATCAGCCCCAGCATTTT | CSARGRRGSNQPQHF
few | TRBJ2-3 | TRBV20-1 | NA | TGCAGTGCTAGTAAATTAGGGGATACGCAGTATTTT | CSASKLGDTQYF
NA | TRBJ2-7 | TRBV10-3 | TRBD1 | TGTGCCATATTCCCGGGACAGGGGGCCGGCGAGCAGTACTTC | CAIFPGQGAGEQYF
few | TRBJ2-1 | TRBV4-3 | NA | TGCGCCAGCAGCCAAGATCAACTCGGTGATCGTCAGCAGTTCTTC | CASSQDQLGDRQQFF
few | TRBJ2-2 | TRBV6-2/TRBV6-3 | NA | TGTGCCGGTACAGGGCGAAACACCGGGGAGCTGTTTTTT | CAGTGRNTGELFF
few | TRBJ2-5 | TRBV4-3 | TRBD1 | TGCGCCAGCAGCCAATTGACAGGGGAAGAGACCCAGTACTTC | CASSQLTGEETQYF
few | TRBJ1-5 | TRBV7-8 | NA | TGTGCCAGCAGCCCACCAGAGAGCAATCAGCCCCAGCATTTT | CASSPPESNQPQHF
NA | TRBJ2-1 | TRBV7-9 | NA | TGTGCCACGAATAAGGACTCCTACAATGAGCAGTTCTTC | CATNKDSYNEQFF
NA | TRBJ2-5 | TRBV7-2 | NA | TGTGCCAGCAGCACCTACGCTGCTGTTGAGTCCCAGTACTTC | CASSTYAAVESQYF
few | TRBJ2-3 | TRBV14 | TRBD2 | TGTGCCAGCAGCGCCCGAGCGGGACTAGCGGTCACAGATACGCAGTATTTT | CASSARAGLAVTDTQYF